Listed below are T cell receptor beta chains from one sample, sequenced in a study of Ad26.COV2.S vaccination and SARS-CoV-2 variants. Assay: immunoSEQ multiplex PCR; the TCRdb copy retains only in-frame clones and omits some. The sample has about 680,000 clones, 70% to 90% seen once; the top ten hold 1.5%. Specimen: peripheral blood, collected in a trial of Ad26.COV2.S vaccine versus placebo. These receptors all stem from a person between 18 and 60 years old who received the Ad26.COV2.S COVID-19 vaccine or a placebo. Both conserved end residues are part of each CDR3. D genes are given only for firm matches. Size is omitted from some rows. Given values are once, few, many or a class for expanded clones.

CDR3: CASSLVWQNQETQYF
DNA: TGTGCCAGCAGCTTAGTGTGGCAGAACCAAGAGACCCAGTACTTC
length: 15
J: TRBJ2-5
D: NA
size: NA
V: TRBV11-2

CDR3: CASSSGQVGEAFF
DNA: TGTGCCAGCAGCTCGGGACAGGTTGGTGAAGCTTTCTTT
length: 13
J: TRBJ1-1
D: TRBD1
size: NA
V: TRBV7-9

CDR3: CASSLITGAGPTNYGYTF
DNA: TGTGCCAGCAGCCTCATTACGGGGGCCGGCCCTACTAACTATGGCTACACCTTC
length: 18
J: TRBJ1-2
D: NA
size: NA
V: TRBV5-5

CDR3: CASSFSPGPSYNEQFF
DNA: TGTGCCAGCAGTTTCTCACCGGGACCGTCCTACAATGAGCAGTTCTTC
length: 16
J: TRBJ2-1
D: NA
size: NA
V: TRBV27

CDR3: CASITRPDGGAFF
DNA: TGTGCCAGCATAACGCGGCCGGATGGGGGAGCTTTCTTT
length: 13
J: TRBJ1-1
D: NA
size: few
V: TRBV12-3/TRBV12-4

CDR3: CAWTPREFYNEQFF
DNA: TGTGCCTGGACCCCGCGGGAGTTCTACAATGAGCAGTTCTTC
length: 14
J: TRBJ2-1
D: TRBD2
size: once
V: TRBV30

CDR3: CASSPGTSGYEQYF
DNA: TGTGCCAGCTCACCAGGGACTAGCGGCTACGAGCAGTACTTC
length: 14
J: TRBJ2-7
D: TRBD2
size: once
V: TRBV18

CDR3: CATSRDHLKQFF
DNA: TGTGCCACCAGCAGAGATCATCTGAAGCAGTTCTTC
length: 12
J: TRBJ2-1
D: NA
size: NA
V: TRBV15

CDR3: CATQYGNTIYF
DNA: TGTGCCACCCAGTATGGAAACACCATATATTTT
length: 11
J: TRBJ1-3
D: NA
size: NA
V: TRBV24-1

CDR3: CASSRSGADTQYF
DNA: TGTGCCAGCTCACGATCCGGGGCAGATACGCAGTATTTT
length: 13
J: TRBJ2-3
D: NA
size: NA
V: TRBV18

CDR3: CAWSAGAYEQYF
DNA: TGTGCCTGGAGTGCCGGGGCCTACGAGCAGTACTTC
length: 12
J: TRBJ2-7
D: NA
size: NA
V: TRBV30

CDR3: CASSESGRGYEQYF
DNA: TGTGCCAGCAGTGAATCGGGCAGGGGGTACGAGCAGTACTTC
length: 14
J: TRBJ2-7
D: TRBD1
size: NA
V: TRBV6-1

CDR3: CASSLALLTEAFF
DNA: TGTGCCAGCAGCTTAGCGCTCCTCACTGAAGCTTTCTTT
length: 13
J: TRBJ1-1
D: NA
size: NA
V: TRBV7-9

CDR3: CATGTSGGESETQYF
DNA: TGTGCCACCGGGACTAGCGGGGGGGAGTCGGAGACCCAGTACTTC
length: 15
J: TRBJ2-5
D: TRBD2
size: NA
V: TRBV6-5

CDR3: CASRDWTGNTEAFF
DNA: TGTGCCAGCAGGGACTGGACAGGGAACACTGAAGCTTTCTTT
length: 14
J: TRBJ1-1
D: TRBD1
size: few
V: TRBV6-5

CDR3: CASSFGQGSYEQYF
DNA: TGTGCCAGCAGCTTCGGGCAGGGTTCCTACGAGCAGTACTTC
length: 14
J: TRBJ2-7
D: NA
size: NA
V: TRBV5-4

CDR3: CASSLEGLERETQYF
DNA: TGTGCCAGCAGCTTAGAAGGGTTGGAGCGAGAGACCCAGTACTTC
length: 15
J: TRBJ2-5
D: NA
size: NA
V: TRBV11-2

CDR3: CATSESGQGTGYTF
DNA: TGTGCCACCAGTGAATCGGGACAGGGCACTGGCTACACCTTC
length: 14
J: TRBJ1-2
D: TRBD1
size: NA
V: TRBV24-1

CDR3: CASSPRGPLAGHTDTQYF
DNA: TGTGCCAGCAGCCCCAGAGGCCCTTTAGCGGGACACACAGATACGCAGTATTTT
length: 18
J: TRBJ2-3
D: TRBD2
size: NA
V: TRBV14

CDR3: CASSLGVGEKLFF
DNA: TGTGCCAGCAGTTTGGGGGTTGGGGAAAAACTGTTTTTT
length: 13
J: TRBJ1-4
D: NA
size: NA
V: TRBV12-3/TRBV12-4

CDR3: CASSDVAQANEKLFF
DNA: TGTGCCAGCAGTGATGTCGCCCAGGCTAATGAAAAACTGTTTTTT
length: 15
J: TRBJ1-4
D: NA
size: NA
V: TRBV2

CDR3: CASSIDRVGGHDEQFF
DNA: TGTGCCAGTAGTATAGATCGGGTCGGCGGGCACGATGAGCAGTTCTTC
length: 16
J: TRBJ2-1
D: NA
size: NA
V: TRBV19

CDR3: CASSQATNSPLHF
DNA: TGTGCCAGCAGCCAAGCCACGAATTCACCCCTCCACTTT
length: 13
J: TRBJ1-6
D: NA
size: NA
V: TRBV3-1/TRBV3-2

CDR3: CASSVLGGFNQPQHF
DNA: TGTGCCAGCAGTGTTTTGGGGGGATTTAATCAGCCCCAGCATTTT
length: 15
J: TRBJ1-5
D: NA
size: NA
V: TRBV2

CDR3: CASSLDPPGSSNQPQHF
DNA: TGCGCCAGCAGCTTGGACCCCCCTGGGAGTAGCAATCAGCCCCAGCATTTT
length: 17
J: TRBJ1-5
D: NA
size: NA
V: TRBV5-1

CDR3: CASSEKQSSYNEQFF
DNA: TGTGCCAGCAGTGAAAAGCAGAGCTCCTACAATGAGCAGTTCTTC
length: 15
J: TRBJ2-1
D: NA
size: NA
V: TRBV2

CDR3: CASSQVSGGNLYGYTF
DNA: TGCGCCAGCAGCCAAGTTTCGGGGGGTAATCTCTATGGCTACACCTTC
length: 16
J: TRBJ1-2
D: NA
size: NA
V: TRBV4-1

CDR3: CASSPGGVYEKLFF
DNA: TGTGCCAGCAGCCCCGGTGGCGTATATGAAAAACTGTTTTTT
length: 14
J: TRBJ1-4
D: NA
size: once
V: TRBV9

CDR3: CASRLRGADTQYF
DNA: TGTGCCAGCAGGCTTAGGGGTGCAGATACGCAGTATTTT
length: 13
J: TRBJ2-3
D: NA
size: NA
V: TRBV12-3/TRBV12-4

CDR3: CSVEDSPTGELFF
DNA: TGCAGCGTTGAAGATAGCCCCACCGGGGAGCTGTTTTTT
length: 13
J: TRBJ2-2
D: NA
size: once
V: TRBV29-1

CDR3: CASRPPPAHEQYF
DNA: TGTGCCAGCAGACCTCCGCCGGCGCACGAGCAGTACTTC
length: 13
J: TRBJ2-7
D: NA
size: once
V: TRBV7-9

CDR3: CASSSWGGKAEQFF
DNA: TGTGCCAGCAGCTCCTGGGGAGGAAAGGCTGAGCAGTTCTTC
length: 14
J: TRBJ2-1
D: NA
size: NA
V: TRBV11-2

CDR3: CASSSGVRDNEQFF
DNA: TGTGCCAGCAGTAGCGGGGTCCGAGACAATGAGCAGTTCTTC
length: 14
J: TRBJ2-1
D: TRBD2
size: NA
V: TRBV6-4

CDR3: CASSESGTVVWGQPQHF
DNA: TGTGCCAGCAGTGAATCCGGGACAGTGGTATGGGGTCAGCCCCAGCATTTT
length: 17
J: TRBJ1-5
D: TRBD1
size: few
V: TRBV6-1

CDR3: CATSDLPLGELFF
DNA: TGTGCCACCAGTGATTTGCCCCTCGGGGAGCTGTTTTTT
length: 13
J: TRBJ2-2
D: NA
size: NA
V: TRBV24-1

CDR3: CASSPAGASNSPLHF
DNA: TGTGCCAGCAGCCCAGCCGGGGCCAGTAATTCACCCCTCCACTTT
length: 15
J: TRBJ1-6
D: NA
size: NA
V: TRBV7-2

CDR3: CASSLGGGNQPQHF
DNA: TGTGCCAGCAGCTTAGGCGGGGGCAATCAGCCCCAGCATTTT
length: 14
J: TRBJ1-5
D: NA
size: NA
V: TRBV11-2

CDR3: CASSQPGPSSPAYTF
DNA: TGTGCCAGCAGCCAACCGGGACCTTCCTCGCCGGCCTACACCTTC
length: 15
J: TRBJ1-2
D: NA
size: NA
V: TRBV3-1/TRBV3-2

CDR3: CASSYVQGNSPLHF
DNA: TGTGCCAGCAGTTACGTGCAGGGTAATTCACCCCTCCACTTT
length: 14
J: TRBJ1-6
D: NA
size: NA
V: TRBV6-6

CDR3: CASTEASGGTGELFF
DNA: TGTGCCAGCACCGAGGCTAGCGGGGGGACCGGGGAGCTGTTTTTT
length: 15
J: TRBJ2-2
D: TRBD2
size: NA
V: TRBV6-5

CDR3: CASSREGRVTSTDTQYF
DNA: TGTGCCAGTAGTAGGGAGGGAAGGGTCACGAGCACAGATACGCAGTATTTT
length: 17
J: TRBJ2-3
D: TRBD2
size: NA
V: TRBV19

CDR3: CASSLALGQGSGANVLTF
DNA: TGTGCCAGCAGCTTAGCCCTAGGTCAGGGCTCTGGGGCCAACGTCCTGACTTTC
length: 18
J: TRBJ2-6
D: NA
size: NA
V: TRBV11-2

CDR3: CASSLGREQYF
DNA: TGTGCCAGCAGTTTAGGACGGGAGCAGTACTTC
length: 11
J: TRBJ2-7
D: NA
size: NA
V: TRBV12-3/TRBV12-4